This TCR beta chain was sequenced for a study of blood T cell repertoires in COVID-19. Study in general: PBMCs, B-cell-depleted T cells, or T cells were the source of the cDNA or gDNA that made up the material.

This CDR3 is built from 15 residues. Between the trimmed V and J ends, which lost 0 bases and 0 bases, there was a span of 8 bases. The germline V gene encodes CDR1 MGHDK and CDR2 SYGVNS. In the original analysis: It was from reference gene primer amplification that nucleated cell counts were estimated. Sequenced by immunoSEQ multiplex PCR; TCRdb stores in-frame clones only, minus some. V and J calls and clone size come straight from that table; D and trimming were deduced from the DNA. The repertoire holds 89,000 or so clones, with around 85% as singletons. Sequencing used peripheral blood. The gene calls are TRBV25-1 and TRBJ1-2; no clear D. This TCR was recovered from a human donor in a cohort sampled during active COVID-19. CDR3 bases: TGTGCCAGCAGTGAATATCCCAGCGCTAACTATGGCTACACCTTC. Translating gives CASSEYPSANYGYTF.